The clone carrying this TCR beta chain has a handful of counts. The germline CDR1 and CDR2 sequences are MNHEY and SMNVEV (reference sequence). V lost 6 bases and J lost 9; bases outside the gene matches: 5. The length of the CDR3 is 13 residues. Unique molecular identifiers were used in preparing the TCRbeta library. Via MiXCR, TCRdb re-called the PCR reads, giving one row per CDR3 protein. Here the sample spans about 250,000 distinct CDR3 sequences, 20% to 30% being singletons. These data belong to a study of T-cell reconstitution after alpha-beta-depleted transplantation in children. This TCR was sampled from a female patient between 2 and 15 years old who had a stem cell transplant for congenital amegakaryocytic thrombocytopenia, so the T cells may come from the graft donor. The specimen comprised PBMCs, mostly from graft donor cells, sampled 360 days after TCRalphabeta/CD19-depleted stem cell transplant. The chain employs TRBV27 and TRBJ2-2; 9 bases match TRBD2. DNA of the CDR3: TGTGCCAGCAGGGCGGGAGGGCGCCGGGAGCTGTTTTTT. It encodes CASRAGGRRELFF.